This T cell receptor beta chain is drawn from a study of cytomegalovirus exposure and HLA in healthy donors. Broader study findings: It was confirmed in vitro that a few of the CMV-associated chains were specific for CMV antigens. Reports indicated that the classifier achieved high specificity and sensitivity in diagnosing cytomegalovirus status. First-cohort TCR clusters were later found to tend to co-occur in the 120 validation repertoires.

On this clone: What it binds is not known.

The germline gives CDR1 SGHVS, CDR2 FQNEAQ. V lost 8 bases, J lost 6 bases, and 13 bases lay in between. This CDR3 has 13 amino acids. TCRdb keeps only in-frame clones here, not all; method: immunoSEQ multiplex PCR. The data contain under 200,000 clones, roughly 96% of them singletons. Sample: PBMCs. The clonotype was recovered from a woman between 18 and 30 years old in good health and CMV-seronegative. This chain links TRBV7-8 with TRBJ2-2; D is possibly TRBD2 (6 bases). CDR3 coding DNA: TGTGCCAGCGCCGAAGGCGGGGCCGGGGAGCTGTTTTTT. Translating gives CASAEGGAGELFF.